The entry below describes one TCR beta chain. Antigen unknown. The sample comes from a study of OX40 agonist ivuxolimab in advanced cancers. Study at large: One hepatocellular carcinoma and a couple of cutaneous melanoma patients partially responded.

Clones were sequenced by immunoSEQ multiplex PCR, and TCRdb holds only the in-frame ones, with some missing. The sample lists about 83,000 clones, about 90% occurring once. Whole-study findings and limits: In the 0.1-3.0 mg/kg groups, partial responders showed among the lowest expansion. In the expanded peripheral T cells, antigen specificity was never determined. Dose levels from 0.1 to 3.0 mg/kg saw CD4+ and CD8+ blood T cells expand clonally by week 6.

The sequences come from CD4+ or CD8+ T cells sorted from blood, collected in a trial of the OX40 agonist ivuxolimab. The receptor's source is an adult with an advanced solid tumor such as melanoma, head and neck, liver or kidney cancer.

The CDR3 sequence is CASSYGGPRNTEAFF. As DNA, the CDR3 is TGTGCCAGCAGTTATGGGGGCCCACGGAACACTGAAGCTTTCTTT. The chain combines TRBV6-6 with TRBJ1-1, with D possibly matching TRBD1 (6 bases). Trimming took 3 bases from V and 1 from J, leaving 12 bases between them. The germline gives CDR1 MNHNY, CDR2 SVGAGI (reference sequence). This CDR3 contains 15 residues.